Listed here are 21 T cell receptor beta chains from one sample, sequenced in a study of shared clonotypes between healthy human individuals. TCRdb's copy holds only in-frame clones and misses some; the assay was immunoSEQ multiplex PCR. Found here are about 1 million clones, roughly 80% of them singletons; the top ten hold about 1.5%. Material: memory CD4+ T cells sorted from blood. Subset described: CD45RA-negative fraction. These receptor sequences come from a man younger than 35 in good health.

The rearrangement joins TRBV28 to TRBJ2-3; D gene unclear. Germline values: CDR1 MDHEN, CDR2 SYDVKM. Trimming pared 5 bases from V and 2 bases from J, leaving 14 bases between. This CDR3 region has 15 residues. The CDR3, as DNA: TGTGCCAGCAGTCCGCCGGTGACGGACACAGATACGCAGTATTTT. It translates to CASSPPVTDTDTQYF. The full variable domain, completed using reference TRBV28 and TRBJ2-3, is DVKVTQSSRYLVKRTGEKVFLECVQDMDHENMFWYRQDPGLGLRLIYFSYDVKMKEKGDIPEGYSVSREKKERFSLILESASTNQTSMYLCASSPPVTDTDTQYFGPGTRLTVL.

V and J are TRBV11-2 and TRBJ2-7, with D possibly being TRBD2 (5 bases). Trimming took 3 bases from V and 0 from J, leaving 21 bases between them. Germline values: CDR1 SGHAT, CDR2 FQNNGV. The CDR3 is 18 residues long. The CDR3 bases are TGTGCCAGCAGCTTCTCGTCAAGCGGTTGGGATAGCTCCTACGAGCAGTACTTC. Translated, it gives CASSFSSSGWDSSYEQYF.

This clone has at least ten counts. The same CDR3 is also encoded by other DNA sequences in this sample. The CDR3 DNA is TGCGCCAGCAGCTTGGCCTCCAGGGGAAATTCACCCCTCCACTTT. It specifies CASSLASRGNSPLHF. This chain uses TRBV5-1 with TRBJ1-6, with D perhaps TRBD1 (6 bases). The germline CDR1 and CDR2 sequences are SGHRS and YFSETQ. The CDR3 is made up of 15 amino acids. Trimming shortened V by 0 bases and J by 7 bases, and 11 bases separated the two germline ends.

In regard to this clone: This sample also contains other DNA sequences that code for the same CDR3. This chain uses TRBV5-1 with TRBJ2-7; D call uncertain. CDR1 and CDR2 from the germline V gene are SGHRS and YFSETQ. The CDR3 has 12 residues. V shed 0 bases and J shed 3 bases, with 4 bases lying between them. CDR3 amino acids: CASSLDVYEQYF. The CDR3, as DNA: TGCGCCAGCAGCTTGGATGTCTACGAGCAGTACTTC.

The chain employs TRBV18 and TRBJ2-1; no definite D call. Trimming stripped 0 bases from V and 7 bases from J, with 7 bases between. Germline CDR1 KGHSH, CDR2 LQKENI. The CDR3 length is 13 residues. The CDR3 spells CASSPPFRNEQFF. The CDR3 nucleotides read TGTGCCAGCTCACCACCCTTCAGGAATGAGCAGTTCTTC.

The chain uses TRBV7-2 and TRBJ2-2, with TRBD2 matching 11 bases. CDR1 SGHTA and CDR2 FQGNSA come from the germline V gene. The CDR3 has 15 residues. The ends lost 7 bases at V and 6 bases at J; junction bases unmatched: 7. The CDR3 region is CASKPGLAGAGELFF. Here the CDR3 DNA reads TGTGCCAGCAAGCCCGGACTAGCGGGCGCCGGGGAGCTGTTTTTT.

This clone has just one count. The CDR3 DNA sequence: TGTGCCAGCAGTTTAGGCGGGGGAAAAAATCAGCCCCAGCATTTT. Translated, it gives CASSLGGGKNQPQHF. This chain connects TRBV27 to TRBJ1-5, with a weak D call TRBD1 (5 bases). V lost 2 bases and J lost 4, with 12 bases in between. The germline gives CDR1 MNHEY, CDR2 SMNVEV (reference sequence). The CDR3 contains 15 residues.

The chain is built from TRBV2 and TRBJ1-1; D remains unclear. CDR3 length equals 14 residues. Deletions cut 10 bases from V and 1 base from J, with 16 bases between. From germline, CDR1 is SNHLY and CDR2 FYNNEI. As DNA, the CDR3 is TGTGCCACGACTACGAGATCTAAGAACACTGAAGCTTTCTTT. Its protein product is CATTTRSKNTEAFF.

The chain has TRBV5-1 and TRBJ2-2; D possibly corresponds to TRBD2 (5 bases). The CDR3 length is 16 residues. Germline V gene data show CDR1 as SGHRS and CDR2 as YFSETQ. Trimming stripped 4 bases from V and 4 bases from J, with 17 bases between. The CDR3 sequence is CASSTVREVGTGELFF. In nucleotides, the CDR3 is TGCGCCAGCAGCACCGTACGGGAAGTGGGCACCGGGGAGCTGTTTTTT.

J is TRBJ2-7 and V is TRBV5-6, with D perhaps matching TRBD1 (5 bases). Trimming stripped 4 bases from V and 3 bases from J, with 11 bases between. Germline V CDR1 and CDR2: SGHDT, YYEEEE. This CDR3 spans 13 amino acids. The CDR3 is CASSLDIYYEQYF. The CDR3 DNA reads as TGTGCCAGCAGCCTGGACATATACTACGAGCAGTACTTC.

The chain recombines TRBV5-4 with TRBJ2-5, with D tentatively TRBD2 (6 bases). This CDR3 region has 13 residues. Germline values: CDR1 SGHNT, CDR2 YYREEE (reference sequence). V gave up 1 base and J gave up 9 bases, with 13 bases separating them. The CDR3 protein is CASSLRATGAQYF. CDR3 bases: TGTGCCAGCAGCTTGAGAGCGACGGGGGCCCAGTACTTC.

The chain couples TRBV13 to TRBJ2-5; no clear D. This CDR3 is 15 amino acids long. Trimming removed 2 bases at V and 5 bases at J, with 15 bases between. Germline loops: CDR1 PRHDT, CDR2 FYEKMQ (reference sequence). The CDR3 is CASSLSSHHAETQYF. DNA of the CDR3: TGTGCCAGCAGCTTAAGTTCCCACCACGCGGAGACCCAGTACTTC.

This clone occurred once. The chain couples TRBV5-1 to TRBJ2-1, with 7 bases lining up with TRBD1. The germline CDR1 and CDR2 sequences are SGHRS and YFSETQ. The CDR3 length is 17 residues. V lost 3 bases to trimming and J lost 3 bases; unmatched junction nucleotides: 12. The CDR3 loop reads CASSSYIGGANYNEQFF. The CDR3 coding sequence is TGCGCCAGCAGCTCCTACATAGGGGGCGCGAACTACAATGAGCAGTTCTTC.

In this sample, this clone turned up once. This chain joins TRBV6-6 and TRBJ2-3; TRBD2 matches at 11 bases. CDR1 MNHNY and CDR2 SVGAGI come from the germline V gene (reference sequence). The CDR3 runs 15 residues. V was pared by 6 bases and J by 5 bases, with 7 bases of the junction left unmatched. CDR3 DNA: TGTGCCAGCAGAGATAGCGGGAGGGCTGGAGATACGCAGTATTTT. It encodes CASRDSGRAGDTQYF.

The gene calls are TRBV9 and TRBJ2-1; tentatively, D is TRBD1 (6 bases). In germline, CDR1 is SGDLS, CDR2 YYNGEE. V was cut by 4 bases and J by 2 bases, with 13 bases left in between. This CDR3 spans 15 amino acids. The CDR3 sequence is CASSLIPGAYNEQFF. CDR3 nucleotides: TGTGCCAGCAGCTTAATACCAGGGGCCTACAATGAGCAGTTCTTC.

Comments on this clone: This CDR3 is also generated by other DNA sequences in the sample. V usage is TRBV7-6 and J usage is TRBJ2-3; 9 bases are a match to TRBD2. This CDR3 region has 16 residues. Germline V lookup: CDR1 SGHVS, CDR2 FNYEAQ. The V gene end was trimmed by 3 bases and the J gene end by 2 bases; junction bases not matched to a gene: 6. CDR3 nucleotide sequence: TGTGCCAGCAGCTTGGATAGCGGGGGCAACACAGATACGCAGTATTTT. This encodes CASSLDSGGNTDTQYF.

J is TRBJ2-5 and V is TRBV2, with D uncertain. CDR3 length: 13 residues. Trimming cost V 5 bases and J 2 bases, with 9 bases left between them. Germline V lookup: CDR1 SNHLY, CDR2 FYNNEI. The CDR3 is CASSNDGQETQYF. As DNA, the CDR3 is TGTGCCAGCAGTAACGACGGGCAAGAGACCCAGTACTTC.

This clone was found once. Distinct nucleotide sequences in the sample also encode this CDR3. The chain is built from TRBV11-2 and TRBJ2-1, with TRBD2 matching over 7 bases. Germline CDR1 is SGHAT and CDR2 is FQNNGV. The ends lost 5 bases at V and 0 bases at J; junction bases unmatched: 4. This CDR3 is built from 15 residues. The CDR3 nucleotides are TGTGCCAGCAGCCTCGGGAGGAGCTCCTACAATGAGCAGTTCTTC. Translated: CASSLGRSSYNEQFF. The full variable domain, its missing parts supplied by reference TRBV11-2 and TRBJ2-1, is EAGVAQSPRYKIIEKRQSVAFWCNPISGHATLYWYQQILGQGPKLLIQFQNNGVVDDSQLPKDRFSAERLKGVDSTLKIQPAKLEDSAVYLCASSLGRSSYNEQFFGPGTRLTVL.

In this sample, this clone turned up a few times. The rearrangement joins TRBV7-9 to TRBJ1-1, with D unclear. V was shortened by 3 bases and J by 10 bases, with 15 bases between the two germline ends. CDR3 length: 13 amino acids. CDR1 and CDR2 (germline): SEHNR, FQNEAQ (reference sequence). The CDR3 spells CASSFTQLNRAFF. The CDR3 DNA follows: TGTGCCAGCAGCTTTACACAGCTTAACCGAGCTTTCTTT.

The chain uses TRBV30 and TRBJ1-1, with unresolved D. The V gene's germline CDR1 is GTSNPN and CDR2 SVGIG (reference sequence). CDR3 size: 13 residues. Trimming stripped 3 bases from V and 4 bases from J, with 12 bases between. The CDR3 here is CAWSPQVGTEAFF. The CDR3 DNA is TGTGCCTGGAGCCCCCAGGTAGGCACTGAAGCTTTCTTT.

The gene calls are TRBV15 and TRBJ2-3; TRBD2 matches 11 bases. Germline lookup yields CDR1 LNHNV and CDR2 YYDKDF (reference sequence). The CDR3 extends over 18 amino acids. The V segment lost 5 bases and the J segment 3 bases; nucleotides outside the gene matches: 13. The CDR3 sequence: CATSEGTSGALPTDTQYF. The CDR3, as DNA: TGTGCCACCAGCGAAGGGACTAGCGGCGCTCTCCCAACAGATACGCAGTATTTT.